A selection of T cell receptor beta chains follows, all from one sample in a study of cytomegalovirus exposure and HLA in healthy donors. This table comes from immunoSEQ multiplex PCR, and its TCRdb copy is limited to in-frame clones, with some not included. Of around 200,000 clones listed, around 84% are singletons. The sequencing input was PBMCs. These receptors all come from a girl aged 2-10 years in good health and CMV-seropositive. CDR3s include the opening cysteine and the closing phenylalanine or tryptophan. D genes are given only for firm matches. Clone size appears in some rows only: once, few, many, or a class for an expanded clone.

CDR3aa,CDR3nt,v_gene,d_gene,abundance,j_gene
CASSEAYSRYGTDTQYF,TGTGCCAGCAGTGAAGCGTACTCCAGGTATGGCACAGATACGCAGTATTTT,TRBV6-1,.,few,TRBJ2-3
CASSNPEGGPFEAFF,TGTGCCAGCAGCAACCCAGAGGGAGGGCCATTCGAAGCTTTCTTT,TRBV11-2,.,once,TRBJ1-1
CASSLRGGGYGYTF,TGTGCCAGCAGCTTAAGGGGGGGAGGCTATGGCTACACCTTC,TRBV7-8,.,.,TRBJ1-2
CASSLALAGGRSYEQYF,TGTGCCAGCAGCTTAGCACTAGCGGGAGGGCGCTCCTACGAGCAGTACTTC,TRBV7-8,TRBD2,.,TRBJ2-7
CASGQGTVLFEQYF,TGTGCTAGTGGTCAAGGGACAGTTTTGTTCGAGCAGTACTTC,TRBV12-5,TRBD1,.,TRBJ2-7
CASSYGHNNEQFF,TGTGCCAGCAGTTACGGGCACAACAATGAGCAGTTCTTC,TRBV6-5,.,.,TRBJ2-1
CASSETGYFEGETQYF,TGTGCCAGCAGTGAAACCGGCTACTTCGAGGGAGAGACCCAGTACTTC,TRBV25-1,.,.,TRBJ2-5
CASSAGHF,TGTGCCAGCAGTGCGGGGCATTTT,TRBV6-5,.,.,TRBJ1-5
CASDAGRGEAFF,TGTGCCAGCGACGCGGGGCGAGGTGAAGCTTTCTTT,TRBV6-1,.,.,TRBJ1-1
CASSEPGQMIITQYF,TGTGCCAGCAGCGAGCCGGGACAGATGATAATCACGCAGTATTTT,TRBV5-5,TRBD1,few,TRBJ2-3
CSVSGTLANSAKITYEQYF,TGCAGCGTCTCCGGGACTTTGGCGAACAGCGCGAAAATCACCTACGAGCAGTACTTC,TRBV29-1,.,.,TRBJ2-7
CASKTGPQPYEQYF,TGTGCCAGCAAAACAGGGCCCCAACCGTACGAGCAGTACTTC,TRBV21-1,.,.,TRBJ2-7
CASSFSAGWNTEAFF,TGTGCCAGCAGTTTTTCGGCAGGGTGGAACACTGAAGCTTTCTTT,TRBV28,.,.,TRBJ1-1
CASSVLAGDNEQFF,TGTGCCAGCTCAGTACTAGCGGGAGACAATGAGCAGTTCTTC,TRBV18,TRBD2,.,TRBJ2-1
CASTPAGGNTEAFF,TGTGCCTCGACCCCTGCGGGCGGAAACACTGAAGCTTTCTTT,TRBV6-1,.,.,TRBJ1-1
CASSLPASGEAYNEQFF,TGTGCCAGCAGCTTGCCGGCTAGCGGTGAGGCCTACAATGAGCAGTTCTTC,TRBV5-6,TRBD2,few,TRBJ2-1
CASSFLAGLHNEQFF,TGCGCCAGCAGCTTCCTAGCGGGGCTCCACAATGAGCAGTTCTTC,TRBV4-1,TRBD2,.,TRBJ2-1
CASSKLTDSGANVLTF,TGTGCCAGCAGTAAGCTGACAGACTCTGGGGCCAACGTCCTGACTTTC,TRBV28,.,.,TRBJ2-6
CASSLALWTGGRDEQYF,TGTGCCAGCAGCTTGGCTCTCTGGACAGGGGGCCGAGACGAGCAGTACTTC,TRBV5-6,TRBD1,.,TRBJ2-7
CASSDSVEQFF,TGTGCCAGCAGCGACTCTGTTGAGCAGTTCTTC,TRBV9,.,.,TRBJ2-1
CASSASRNTEAFF,TGTGCCAGCAGCGCCTCCCGGAACACTGAAGCTTTCTTT,TRBV9,.,.,TRBJ1-1
CASAQGYTEAFF,TGTGCTAGTGCCCAGGGGTACACTGAAGCTTTCTTT,TRBV12-5,.,.,TRBJ1-1
CASSLSGEETQYF,TGCGCCAGCAGCTTGTCCGGGGAAGAGACCCAGTACTTC,TRBV5-1,.,.,TRBJ2-5
CASSPGGENEKLFF,TGTGCCAGCAGCCCAGGGGGCGAAAATGAAAAACTGTTTTTT,TRBV6-5,TRBD1,.,TRBJ1-4
CASRDRGKIRISYEQYF,TGTGCCAGCAGGGACAGGGGGAAAATAAGAATCTCCTACGAGCAGTACTTC,TRBV2,TRBD1,.,TRBJ2-7
CASRDRDAYEQYF,TGTGCCAGCCGGGACAGGGATGCCTACGAGCAGTACTTC,TRBV21-1,.,.,TRBJ2-7
CAWTTGDGDYEQYF,TGTGCCTGGACAACAGGGGACGGGGACTACGAGCAGTACTTC,TRBV30,TRBD1,.,TRBJ2-7
CSVLTLTGTNYGYTF,TGCAGCGTGTTAACGCTGACAGGGACTAACTATGGCTACACCTTC,TRBV29-1,TRBD1,.,TRBJ1-2
CSVRQGFGGEQYF,TGCAGCGTCCGGCAGGGATTCGGAGGGGAGCAGTACTTC,TRBV29-1,.,.,TRBJ2-5
CASSKDHTSNQPQHF,TGTGCCAGCAGCAAAGATCACACGAGCAATCAGCCCCAGCATTTT,TRBV21-1,.,.,TRBJ1-5
CASSPWDCCYEQYF,TGTGCCAGCAGTCCCTGGGACTGCTGCTACGAGCAGTACTTC,TRBV27,.,.,TRBJ2-7
CASDPGQGNQPQHF,TGTGCCAGCGACCCGGGACAGGGCAATCAGCCCCAGCATTTT,TRBV6-1,TRBD1,.,TRBJ1-5
CASSLGRGTGELQYF,TGTGCCAGCAGCTTGGGTCGAGGGACAGGAGAGCTTCAGTACTTC,TRBV7-9,TRBD1,.,TRBJ2-4
CASRGLAGTYEQYF,TGTGCCAGCCGGGGACTAGCGGGGACCTACGAGCAGTACTTC,TRBV6-5,TRBD2,.,TRBJ2-7
CAWSVMRRVATEAFF,TGTGCCTGGAGTGTTATGAGGAGAGTCGCCACTGAAGCTTTCTTT,TRBV30,.,.,TRBJ1-1
CASRRLAGGQETQYF,TGTGCCAGCAGACGACTAGCGGGAGGCCAAGAGACCCAGTACTTC,TRBV27,TRBD2,once,TRBJ2-5
CASSYPSSGANVLTF,TGTGCCAGCAGTTACCCCAGCTCTGGGGCCAACGTCCTGACTTTC,TRBV6-5,.,.,TRBJ2-6
CASSPETGGRLFEQFF,TGCGCCAGCAGCCCAGAAACAGGGGGCCGTTTATTTGAGCAGTTCTTC,TRBV5-1,TRBD1,.,TRBJ2-1
CASSFAGQDTGELFF,TGCGCCAGCAGCTTCGCAGGACAGGACACCGGGGAGCTGTTTTTT,TRBV5-1,TRBD1,once,TRBJ2-2
CASSQEHRSNEKLFF,TGTGCCAGCAGCCAAGAACACAGGTCTAATGAAAAACTGTTTTTT,TRBV14,.,.,TRBJ1-4
CASSITLAGTSRGANVLTF,TGTGCCAGTAGTATCACTCTAGCGGGGACCTCTAGAGGGGCCAACGTCCTGACTTTC,TRBV19,TRBD2,.,TRBJ2-6
CASKAGSYNEQFF,TGTGCCAGCAAGGCAGGCTCCTACAATGAGCAGTTCTTC,TRBV6-5,.,.,TRBJ2-1
CSVELSGNTEAFF,TGCAGCGTTGAACTTTCAGGGAACACTGAAGCTTTCTTT,TRBV29-1,.,.,TRBJ1-1
CASGLAGGTDTQYF,TGTGCCAGCGGACTAGCGGGGGGGACAGATACGCAGTATTTT,TRBV6-1,TRBD2,.,TRBJ2-3
CASSVSRGSGELFF,TGTGCCAGCAGTGTGTCCAGAGGGTCCGGGGAGCTGTTTTTT,TRBV2,.,.,TRBJ2-2
CASRRGTASYNEQFF,TGCGCCAGCAGAAGGGGGACAGCTTCCTACAATGAGCAGTTCTTC,TRBV5-1,TRBD1,.,TRBJ2-1
CAISESIGGSGNTQYF,TGTGCCATCAGTGAGTCGATCGGAGGGAGTGGGAATACGCAGTATTTT,TRBV10-3,.,.,TRBJ2-3
CASSQDPGMNTEAFF,TGCGCCAGCAGCCAAGATCCGGGGATGAACACTGAAGCTTTCTTT,TRBV4-1,.,few,TRBJ1-1
CASSGRQSSSGNTIYF,TGTGCCAGCAGTGGCCGACAGAGCAGCTCTGGAAACACCATATATTTT,TRBV25-1,.,.,TRBJ1-3
CASSLRRADTYSNQPQHF,TGTGCCAGCAGTTTAAGGAGGGCAGATACTTATAGCAATCAGCCCCAGCATTTT,TRBV27,.,.,TRBJ1-5
CASSFFIGLGTDTQYF,TGCGCCAGCAGCTTCTTTATCGGACTAGGCACAGATACGCAGTATTTT,TRBV5-1,TRBD2,.,TRBJ2-3
CASRPGLVTDTQYF,TGTGCCAGCAGGCCGGGACTAGTAACAGATACGCAGTATTTT,TRBV6-1,TRBD2,few,TRBJ2-3
CASSYWALSGANVLTF,TGTGCCAGCAGCTACTGGGCCCTCTCTGGGGCCAACGTCCTGACTTTC,TRBV7-9,.,once,TRBJ2-6